Each of the 15 T cell receptor beta chains below was sequenced from the same sample in a study of T cell changes during pregnancy in multiple sclerosis. Produced via immunoSEQ multiplex PCR; TCRdb's table is partial and in-frame only. The profile covers some 37,000 clones, with over 80% appearing a single time and roughly 1.2% taken by the ten largest. The sequenced sample was PBMCs (not recorded whether the cells were cultured). The receptor set was obtained from a female donor with multiple sclerosis, enrolled in a pregnancy study.

V usage is TRBV4-1 and J usage is TRBJ2-1, with 13 bases matching TRBD2. The CDR3 is 17 amino acids. The V segment lost 0 bases and the J segment 10 bases; nucleotides outside the gene matches: 9. Germline values: CDR1 MGHRA, CDR2 YSYEKL. CDR3 in DNA: TGCGCCAGCAGCCAAGATGACGCACTAGCGGGAGGGGGGGAGCAGTTCTTC. Translated: CASSQDDALAGGGEQFF.

The chain uses TRBV28 and TRBJ2-7; D remains ambiguous. Trimming cost V 2 bases and J 4 bases, with 9 bases left between them. The CDR3 is 13 residues long. The V gene's germline CDR1 is MDHEN and CDR2 SYDVKM. Here the CDR3 DNA reads TGTGCCAGCAGTTTAGGCCGAGAGTACGAGCAGTACTTC. This gives the protein CASSLGREYEQYF.

This chain connects TRBV7-9 to TRBJ1-4, with a weak D call TRBD1 (5 bases). Trimming removed 5 bases at V and 7 bases at J, with 20 bases between. The germline CDR1 and CDR2 sequences are SEHNR and FQNEAQ (reference sequence). The CDR3 loop spans 16 amino acids. The chain's CDR3 is CASSPPGRPRGEKLFF. CDR3 coding DNA: TGTGCCAGCAGCCCCCCGGGCCGCCCAAGGGGTGAAAAACTGTTTTTT.

The chain combines TRBV27 with TRBJ2-7; D is undetermined. The ends were cut back, 5 bases at V and 0 bases at J, with 17 bases in the middle. Per the germline V gene, CDR1 is MNHEY and CDR2 is SMNVEV (reference sequence). This CDR3 is built from 16 residues. The CDR3 nucleotides read TGTGCCAGCAGTCACCACTTGGGCAGCCGCTCCTACGAGCAGTACTTC. Translated, it gives CASSHHLGSRSYEQYF.

The rearrangement joins TRBV7-9 to TRBJ1-3; no firm D call. CDR3 size: 13 residues. Per the germline V gene, CDR1 is SEHNR and CDR2 is FQNEAQ (reference sequence). Trimming stripped 5 bases from V and 6 bases from J, with 11 bases between. This CDR3 reads CASSPTLENTIYF. CDR3 sequence (DNA): TGTGCCAGCAGCCCCACTTTGGAAAACACCATATATTTT. Complete variable domain (other parts from reference TRBV7-9 and TRBJ1-3): DTGVSQNPRHKITKRGQNVTFRCDPISEHNRLYWYRQTLGQGPEFLTYFQNEAQLEKSRLLSDRFSAERPKGSFSTLEIQRTEQGDSAMYLCASSPTLENTIYFGEGSWLTVV.

The chain has TRBV27 and TRBJ2-2, with a weak D call TRBD1 (6 bases). The ends were cut back, 4 bases at V and 6 bases at J, with 24 bases in the middle. Germline V gene data show CDR1 as MNHEY and CDR2 as SMNVEV (reference sequence). The CDR3 spans 18 residues. The CDR3 nucleotides are TGTGCCAGCAGTTCACCCCCTGGAAGACAGGATGGTCCCGGGGAGCTGTTTTTT. It codes for CASSSPPGRQDGPGELFF.

V is TRBV7-9 and J is TRBJ2-7; the D gene is possibly TRBD1 (5 bases). Germline CDR1 and CDR2: SEHNR and FQNEAQ (reference sequence). CDR3 length: 14 amino acids. V gave up 2 bases and J gave up 2 bases, with 10 bases separating them. The CDR3 loop reads CASSLTGPPYEQYF. In DNA form, the CDR3 reads TGTGCCAGCAGCTTAACAGGACCACCCTACGAGCAGTACTTC.

The V call is TRBV6-1, the J call TRBJ2-3, with no clear D. Trimming pared 2 bases from V and 2 bases from J, leaving 2 bases between. Looked up from germline, CDR1 is MNHNS and CDR2 is SASEGT. The CDR3 consists of 12 residues. In nucleotides, the CDR3 is TGTGCCAGCAGTGAAACCACAGATACGCAGTATTTT. This encodes CASSETTDTQYF.

The rearrangement links TRBV7-9 to TRBJ2-3, with 11 positions matching TRBD2. J was trimmed by 5 bases and V by 3 bases; bases with no gene match: 4. The CDR3 has 15 amino acids. Germline CDR1 and CDR2: SEHNR and FQNEAQ (reference sequence). CDR3 protein: CASSFIAGGEDTQYF. CDR3 DNA sequence: TGTGCCAGCAGCTTCATAGCGGGAGGGGAAGATACGCAGTATTTT. Full variable domain (rest looked up from reference TRBV7-9 and TRBJ2-3): DTGVSQNPRHKITKRGQNVTFRCDPISEHNRLYWYRQTLGQGPEFLTYFQNEAQLEKSRLLSDRFSAERPKGSFSTLEIQRTEQGDSAMYLCASSFIAGGEDTQYFGPGTRLTVL.

This chain joins TRBV30 and TRBJ2-7, with 7 bases lining up with TRBD1. V shed 5 bases and J 3 bases; nucleotides not matched to a gene: 4. This CDR3 is built from 12 residues. CDR1 and CDR2 from the germline V gene are GTSNPN and SVGIG (reference sequence). The CDR3 region is CAWDDRDYEQYF. Here the CDR3 DNA reads TGTGCCTGGGATGACAGGGACTACGAGCAGTACTTC.

The chain has TRBV10-3 and TRBJ2-5; 13 bases are a match to TRBD2. In germline, CDR1 is ENHRY, CDR2 SYGVKD. V gave up 4 bases and J gave up 3 bases; unmatched junction bases: 2. CDR3 length: 15 residues. The CDR3: CAISGTSGRKETQYF. The CDR3 nucleotides are TGTGCCATCAGTGGGACTAGCGGGAGAAAAGAGACCCAGTACTTC.

V usage is TRBV6-1 and J usage is TRBJ1-2; no definite D call. V was cut by 8 bases and J by 4 bases, with 14 bases left in between. CDR1 and CDR2 from the germline V gene are MNHNS and SASEGT. The CDR3 is 13 residues long. CDR3 region: CASRGVQAYGYTF. CDR3 sequence (DNA): TGTGCCAGCCGTGGGGTGCAGGCCTATGGCTACACCTTC.

This chain joins TRBV27 and TRBJ2-5; a weak D match, TRBD1 (6 bases). The germline CDR1 and CDR2 sequences are MNHEY and SMNVEV (reference sequence). V lost 3 bases to trimming and J lost 1 base, with 9 bases between them. This CDR3 is 14 amino acids long. The CDR3: CASSFRTAQETQYF. The CDR3 coding sequence is TGTGCCAGCAGTTTTAGGACAGCCCAAGAGACCCAGTACTTC.

This chain connects TRBV30 to TRBJ2-5; 7 bases align to TRBD1. Germline values: CDR1 GTSNPN, CDR2 SVGIG (reference sequence). V was clipped by 3 bases and J by 5 bases; unmatched bases: 3. The CDR3 is 12 amino acids. This chain's CDR3 is CAWRTGIETQYF. The CDR3, as DNA: TGTGCCTGGAGGACAGGGATTGAGACCCAGTACTTC.

This CDR3 is CASSLEGRPSSDTQYF. The CDR3, as DNA: TGTGCCAGCAGCTTAGAGGGTCGTCCTAGTTCAGATACGCAGTATTTT. The chain combines TRBV11-2 with TRBJ2-3, with D unresolved. Germline values: CDR1 SGHAT, CDR2 FQNNGV. The V end was cut by 0 bases, the J end by 4 bases, with 14 bases between. The CDR3 is 16 amino acids. The whole variable domain, filled in from reference TRBV11-2 and TRBJ2-3, reads EAGVAQSPRYKIIEKRQSVAFWCNPISGHATLYWYQQILGQGPKLLIQFQNNGVVDDSQLPKDRFSAERLKGVDSTLKIQPAKLEDSAVYLCASSLEGRPSSDTQYFGPGTRLTVL.